These 17 T cell receptor beta chains share one sample of origin, sequenced in a study of blood T cells in healthy people across ages. The use of a sample-barcoded 5' primer and a J-beta primer mix characterized a second PCR of roughly 6 to 12 cycles. MiXCR, applied by TCRdb to the 5' RACE reads, yields one record per CDR3 protein. This sample has hundreds of thousands of distinct CDR3 sequences, with around 45% found just once. Sequenced sample: blood. Receptors were obtained from a man aged 60 to 75 in good health.

This clonotype was seen a single time. One end of the junction is discordant with germline, which a read error may explain. The chain couples TRBV24-1 to TRBJ2-1; the match to TRBD1 covers 7 bases. The length of the CDR3 is 13 residues. Germline values: CDR1 KGHDR, CDR2 SFDVKD. CDR3 region: CATGDNLNRGQFF. CDR3 bases: TGTGCCACCGGTGACAATCTGAACAGGGGGCAGTTCTTC.

In DNA, the CDR3 is TGTGCCAGCAGCCAAGATCAGATCCTCTCCTACAATGAGCAGTACTTC. This encodes CASSQDQILSYNEQYF. The V gene is TRBV14, the J gene TRBJ2-1; D not resolved. Near its end, the DNA agrees better with TRBJ2-7, so the J call may be wrong. CDR1 and CDR2 from the germline V gene are SGHDN and FVKESK. This CDR3 contains 16 residues.

The chain employs TRBV12-3 or TRBV12-4 and TRBJ2-1; the D call may be TRBD1 or TRBD2 (5 bases each). The germline V and J ends were trimmed by 5 bases and 9 bases, with 11 bases remaining between them. This CDR3 has 12 residues. CDR3 amino acids: CASSPWGTEQFF. Here the CDR3 DNA reads TGTGCCAGCAGTCCATGGGGGACTGAGCAGTTCTTC.

In its sample, this clonotype was seen many times. The V gene is TRBV7-2, the J gene TRBJ2-5; the D is unclear. The germline V gene has CDR1 SGHTA and CDR2 FQGNSA. The V gene lost 3 bases and the J gene lost 1 base, with 6 bases spanning the gap. This CDR3 has 13 amino acids. The DNA of the CDR3 is TGTGCCAGCAGCTTGATCCCCCAAGAGACCCAGTACTTC. This encodes CASSLIPQETQYF.

This chain uses TRBV7-2 with TRBJ2-7; 7 bases align to TRBD1. Trimming at V came to 6 bases and at J to 2 bases, leaving 10 bases not matched to a gene. CDR1 and CDR2 (germline): SGHTA, FQGNSA. The CDR3 sequence is 15 residues long. CDR3 DNA sequence: TGTGCCAGCAGACTACGACAGGGAGTTACCTACGAGCAGTACTTC. Encoded protein: CASRLRQGVTYEQYF.

The chain joins TRBV10-2 to TRBJ1-1; D gene uncertain. Trimming shortened V by 8 bases and J by 5 bases, and 15 bases separated the two germline ends. CDR3 size: 13 residues. Germline V lookup: CDR1 WSHSY, CDR2 SAAADI. CDR3 in DNA: TGCGCCAGCCTCACCTCAAGGCGGACTGAAGCTTTCTTT. Translating gives CASLTSRRTEAFF.

The table lists this clonotype with a few counts. This chain links TRBV3-1 with TRBJ2-1, with 7 nucleotides matching TRBD1. Trimming at V came to 1 base and at J to 7 bases, leaving 7 bases not matched to a gene. Germline CDR1 and CDR2: LGHDT and YNNKEL (reference sequence). The CDR3 extends over 15 amino acids. CDR3 nucleotide sequence: TGTGCCAGCAGCCAAGGAAGGGGGCTTAATAATGAGCAGTTCTTC. Its translation is CASSQGRGLNNEQFF.

The chain employs TRBV7-2 and TRBJ1-2; TRBD1 matches at 9 bases. V lost 0 bases to trimming and J lost 6 bases; unmatched junction nucleotides: 11. This CDR3 has 17 residues. Germline CDR1 and CDR2: SGHTA and FQGNSA. CDR3 sequence: CASSLAGGQGGTNGYTF. Here the CDR3 DNA reads TGTGCCAGCAGCTTAGCGGGGGGACAGGGAGGTACAAATGGCTACACCTTC.

This clonotype was seen many times. The chain recombines TRBV4-3 with TRBJ2-1; TRBD1 aligns across 9 bases. Germline values: CDR1 LGHNA, CDR2 YSLEER. The V and J ends lost 4 bases and 8 bases, in that order; junction bases with no gene match: 6. The CDR3 consists of 14 residues. CDR3 DNA sequence: TGCGCCAGCAGCCCGGGACAGGGTATACATGAGCAGTTCTTC. Translated: CASSPGQGIHEQFF.

This clonotype has just a few counts. The chain recombines TRBV5-1 with TRBJ1-6, with a tentative D call TRBD1 (5 bases). This CDR3 is built from 15 residues. Germline values: CDR1 SGHRS, CDR2 YFSETQ. V lost 4 bases and J 6 bases, leaving 14 bases between the germline ends. As DNA, the CDR3 is TGCGCCAGCAGCCCAGAAGACAGAAGTAATTCACCCCTCCACTTT. The encoded protein is CASSPEDRSNSPLHF.

J is TRBJ2-1 and V is TRBV10-3; 11 bases are shared with TRBD2. V shed 6 bases and J 6 bases; nucleotides not matched to a gene: 4. This CDR3 has 14 residues. Per germline, CDR1 ENHRY and CDR2 SYGVKD. CDR3 coding DNA: TGTGCCATCAGCCCCGGGACTAGCGGCAATGAGCAGTTCTTC. It translates to CAISPGTSGNEQFF.

This clonotype was seen a few times. The chain has TRBV10-3 and TRBJ2-7; no clear D gene. Germline CDR1 is ENHRY and CDR2 is SYGVKD. The CDR3 loop spans 12 amino acids. V was trimmed by 0 bases and J by 5 bases, leaving 5 bases between them. The CDR3, as DNA: TGTGCCATCAGTGAGTCCGCCCACGAGCAGTACTTC. Protein: CAISESAHEQYF.

The rearrangement links TRBV4-3 to TRBJ2-7, with a possible D match to TRBD1 (5 bases). The germline V gene has CDR1 LGHNA and CDR2 YSLEER. Deletions cut 0 bases from V and 4 bases from J, with 13 bases between. The CDR3 has 15 residues. The CDR3 loop reads CASSQDRAGMYEQYF. The DNA for the CDR3 is TGCGCCAGCAGCCAAGATCGGGCAGGGATGTACGAGCAGTACTTC.

This clonotype showed up just a few times. The chain couples TRBV29-1 to TRBJ2-3; possibly TRBD1 for D (6 bases). CDR3 length: 14 amino acids. Between the trimmed V and J ends, which lost 6 bases and 1 base, there was a span of 14 bases. The germline gives CDR1 SQVTM, CDR2 ANQGSEA. DNA of the CDR3: TGCAGCGTGGATAACAGGGAGCGCACAGATACGCAGTATTTT. This translates into CSVDNRERTDTQYF.

The chain carries TRBV25-1 and TRBJ1-4; D possibly corresponds to TRBD1 (5 bases). The CDR3 extends over 15 amino acids. CDR1 MGHDK and CDR2 SYGVNS come from the germline V gene. V was cut by 1 base and J by 2 bases, with 8 bases left in between. CDR3 bases: TGTGCCAGCAGTGAATCGGGGGTGACTAATGAAAAACTGTTTTTT. It translates to CASSESGVTNEKLFF.

This clonotype occurred many times. V is TRBV12-3 or TRBV12-4 and J is TRBJ2-7, with 9 bases that match TRBD1. Losses at the gene ends were 3 bases for V and 0 bases for J; bases not matched to a gene: 0. The CDR3 length is 14 residues. CDR3: CASSLDRGSYEQYF. CDR3 sequence (DNA): TGTGCCAGCAGTTTGGACAGGGGCTCCTACGAGCAGTACTTC.

The chain uses TRBV28 and TRBJ2-1; TRBD1 or TRBD2 may be the D gene (6 bases each). Per germline, CDR1 MDHEN and CDR2 SYDVKM. Trimming removed 3 bases from V and 2 bases from J, with 14 bases in between. This CDR3 has 16 residues. The CDR3 DNA reads TGTGCCAGCAGTTTCCTGGGCGGGACAACCTACAATGAGCAGTTCTTC. This codes for CASSFLGGTTYNEQFF.